This section outlines one T cell receptor beta chain sequence together with its context. The antigen this receptor binds is unknown. Nothing much larger sits one base from this clone, and base qualities are not available. This sample stems from a study of control samples from healthy donors and cancer patients (dated by TCRdb to about 2020). Libraries came from the immunoSEQ multiplex PCR assay. In TCRdb, the immuneACCESS table is reduced to in-frame sequences with V and J assigned. These tables do not hold every clone; where another copy was compared, an unresolved V gene accounts for under half, and the others remain unexplained. The table for this sample lists 100,000 to 150,000 clones; around 92% of them were counted only once. The ten largest clonotypes hold 0.5% to 0.7% of the sample. The CDR3 holds 16 amino acids from the cysteine to the phenylalanine. Only CDR3 DNA remains: 48 bases, in frame from the first base.

In this chain, TRBV21-1 is recombined with TRBJ1-3; the D call of TRBD1 is as the table states it, not checked on the DNA. TRBV21-1 corresponds to a pseudogene. The sample comprised PBMCs. The sequence came from a man aged 80 or over with head and neck cancer. The DNA sequence is as follows: TGTGCCAGCAGCAAAGACAGGGGGGACTCTGGAAACACCATATATTTT. Its protein is CASSKDRGDSGNTIYF.